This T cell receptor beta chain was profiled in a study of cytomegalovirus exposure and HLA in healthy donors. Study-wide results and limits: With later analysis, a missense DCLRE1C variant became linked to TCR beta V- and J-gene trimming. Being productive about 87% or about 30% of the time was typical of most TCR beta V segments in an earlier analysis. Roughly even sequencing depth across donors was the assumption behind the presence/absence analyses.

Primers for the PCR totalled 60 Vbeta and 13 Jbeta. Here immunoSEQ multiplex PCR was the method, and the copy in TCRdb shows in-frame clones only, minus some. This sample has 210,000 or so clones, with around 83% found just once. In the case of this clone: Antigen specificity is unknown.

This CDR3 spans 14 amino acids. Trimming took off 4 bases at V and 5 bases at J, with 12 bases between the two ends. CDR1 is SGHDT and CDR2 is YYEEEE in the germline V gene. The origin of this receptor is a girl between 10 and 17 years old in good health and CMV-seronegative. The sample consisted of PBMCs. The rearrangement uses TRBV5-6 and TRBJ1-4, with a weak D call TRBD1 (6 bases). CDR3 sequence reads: CASSLRGMNEKLFF. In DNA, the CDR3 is TGTGCCAGCAGCCTCAGGGGTATGAATGAAAAACTGTTTTTT.